Listed here are 10 T cell receptor beta chains from one sample, sequenced in a study of shared clonotypes between healthy human individuals. Only in-frame clones appear in the TCRdb table, and some are missing; sequencing was by immunoSEQ multiplex PCR. The table shows some 2,000,000 clones, with almost 96% occurring only once. The material sequenced was naive CD4+ T cells sorted from blood. Described subset: CD45RA+ positively selected. These receptors came from a man younger than 35 in good health.

The CDR3 reads CASSLAEGSSGNTIYF. For the CDR3, the DNA is TGTGCCAGCAGCTTGGCCGAGGGATCCTCTGGAAACACCATATATTTT. V usage is TRBV5-4 and J usage is TRBJ1-3; D unclear. The germline V gene has CDR1 SGHNT and CDR2 YYREEE (reference sequence). The CDR3 length is 16 residues. The germline V and J ends were trimmed by 0 bases and 0 bases, with 10 bases remaining between them.

The chain combines TRBV5-1 with TRBJ1-1, with TRBD1 matching over 8 bases. Trimming at V came to 5 bases and at J to 3 bases, leaving 6 bases not matched to a gene. This CDR3 is 14 amino acids long. CDR1 SGHRS and CDR2 YFSETQ come from the germline V gene. The CDR3 protein is CASSSGQVHTEAFF. CDR3 nucleotide sequence: TGCGCCAGCAGTTCGGGACAGGTTCACACTGAAGCTTTCTTT. The whole variable domain, filled in from reference TRBV5-1 and TRBJ1-1, reads KAGVTQTPRYLIKTRGQQVTLSCSPISGHRSVSWYQQTPGQGLQFLFEYFSETQRNKGNFPGRFSGRQFSNSRSEMNVSTLELGDSALYLCASSSGQVHTEAFFGQGTRLTVV.

In its sample, this clone was seen once. The rearrangement uses TRBV11-2 and TRBJ2-1; TRBD1 agrees at 8 bases. V gave up 4 bases and J gave up 2 bases; unmatched junction bases: 4. The CDR3 loop spans 15 amino acids. Germline CDR1 reads SGHAT; CDR2 reads FQNNGV. The CDR3 spells CASSSMDRAYNEQFF. The CDR3 coding sequence is TGTGCCAGCAGCTCTATGGACAGGGCCTACAATGAGCAGTTCTTC.

This clone has only a few counts. Other DNA sequences in the sample encode the same CDR3. Written as DNA, the CDR3 is TGTGCCACCAGCAGAGATAATTCACCCCTCCACTTT. It is translated as CATSRDNSPLHF. The chain has TRBV15 and TRBJ1-6; unclear D gene. Germline V lookup: CDR1 LNHNV, CDR2 YYDKDF (reference sequence). V lost 0 bases to trimming and J lost 6 bases, with 0 bases between them. This CDR3 has 12 residues.

The chain joins TRBV28 to TRBJ1-2, with TRBD1 as a possible D gene (5 bases). Germline V gene lookup returns CDR1 MDHEN and CDR2 SYDVKM. V was pared by 5 bases and J by 8 bases, with 18 bases between. CDR3 length equals 14 residues. CDR3 nucleotides: TGTGCCAGCAGTGGGCGGTGGCAGGGCGTGGGCTACACCTTC. This translates into CASSGRWQGVGYTF.

The rearrangement uses TRBV5-6 and TRBJ1-1; D may be TRBD1 (6 bases). This CDR3 spans 14 amino acids. CDR1 and CDR2 from the germline V gene are SGHDT and YYEEEE. Between the trimmed V and J ends, which lost 5 bases and 0 bases, there was a span of 11 bases. CDR3 sequence reads: CASRQGPLNTEAFF. Here the CDR3 DNA reads TGTGCCAGCAGACAGGGACCTTTGAACACTGAAGCTTTCTTT. The variable domain in full, completed from reference TRBV5-6 and TRBJ1-1, reads DAGVTQSPTHLIKTRGQQVTLRCSPKSGHDTVSWYQQALGQGPQFIFQYYEEEERQRGNFPDRFSGHQFPNYSSELNVNALLLGDSALYLCASRQGPLNTEAFFGQGTRLTVV.

The chain uses TRBV6-5 and TRBJ1-6, with a tentative D call TRBD1 (6 bases). Germline lookup yields CDR1 MNHEY and CDR2 SVGAGI. Deletions cut 7 bases from V and 9 bases from J, with 13 bases between. CDR3 length: 13 residues. The CDR3 nucleotides are TGTGCCAGCAACAGGGTTGAGGGTTCACCCCTCCACTTT. Translating it yields CASNRVEGSPLHF.

This clone was detected only once. The chain carries TRBV2 and TRBJ2-7; the D gene is possibly TRBD1 (6 bases). Trimming took off 3 bases at V and 6 bases at J, with 12 bases between the two ends. The CDR3 has 13 residues. In germline, CDR1 is SNHLY, CDR2 FYNNEI. The DNA of the CDR3 is TGTGCCAGCAGTGACAGGGGACGGGGCGAGCAGTACTTC. It translates to CASSDRGRGEQYF.

The J gene is TRBJ2-1, the V gene TRBV28, with D unresolved. This CDR3 region has 16 residues. Deletions cut 7 bases from V and 3 bases from J, with 19 bases between. From germline, CDR1 is MDHEN and CDR2 SYDVKM. The chain's CDR3 is CASTQRSLVGYNEQFF. The CDR3 DNA sequence: TGTGCCAGCACCCAAAGAAGTCTGGTCGGCTACAATGAGCAGTTCTTC.

The chain carries TRBV6-1 and TRBJ2-3; the D gene is possibly TRBD2 (6 bases). Per the germline V gene, CDR1 is MNHNS and CDR2 is SASEGT. The CDR3 spans 14 residues. Trimming left V 7 bases short and J 6 bases short, with 17 bases between. The CDR3 nucleotides are TGTGCCAGCACCCCCGTGGGGGGTGTGGATACGCAGTATTTT. Translated, it gives CASTPVGGVDTQYF.